This entry describes one T cell receptor beta chain. What this receptor recognizes is not known. There are no base qualities to consult, and no much larger clone falls within one base. Library preparation used the immunoSEQ multiplex PCR assay. Rearranged TCR beta chain products were amplified from genomic DNA of sorted T-cell subsets and sequenced. For the original study's pipeline: Shannon entropy and Simpson indices were used to quantify the repertoire diversity of productive TCR beta rearrangements. Clonal expansion was assessed using the summed frequency of the 100 most abundant productive TCR beta clonotypes among total reads. The TRB repertoires were evaluated with a self-reactivity index based on amino acid usage at CDR3beta positions 6 and 7. Two-way ANOVA was used for repertoire analyses, while Student t or Mann-Whitney tests were used for flow cytometric analyses. TCRdb's version of the immuneACCESS table is confined to in-frame rearrangements and falls short of the full clone set. An unresolved V gene accounts for under half of the shortfall where checked; the remainder is of unknown origin. That table is the source of V, J and clone size, and D and trimming were worked out from the DNA. The sample table lists under 35,000 clones, just under 90% of them with a count of one. 5.4% of the sample is taken by the ten largest.

The CDR3 covers 16 residues, taking in both the cysteine and the phenylalanine. Only the CDR3 DNA stays, 48 bases, in frame from base 1. The germline V gene (reference sequence) provides CDR1 MNHEY and CDR2 SMNVEV. V is pared back by 0 bases and J by 1 base, with 11 bases lying between the germline termini. These data come from a study of regulatory and conventional T cells in RAG deficiency (dated by TCRdb to 2016 to 2017). The study in broad terms: High-throughput TCR beta sequencing was used to compare the diversity and composition of the Treg, conventional CD4+ and CD8+ T cell repertoires of RAG-deficient patients with those of healthy controls.

Eight healthy control donors were used as the comparison group for repertoire analyses. CD8+ T cells lacking CD4 were purified from blood before genomic DNA extraction. The research as a whole found: For some subjects, some T-cell subset analyses were not performed. All patient T-cell subsets had shorter CDR3 lengths; Omenn syndrome patients showed >80% Treg-Tconv repertoire overlap at nucleotide and amino acid level. Compared with control T-cell subpopulations, the RAG-deficient patients had markedly lower Shannon entropy and higher Simpson indices. Rather than being bona fide Treg cells, the sorted CD25-high CD127-low cells in Omenn syndrome patients may represent peripherally activated cells. In Omenn syndrome and CID/AS patients compared with controls, 85 to 100-fold fewer unique TCR beta sequences were detected from Treg cells, versus 7.5 to 10-fold fewer for other subsets.

This sample was shared with a second study, whose subject was regulatory T cells. The second paper further reports: For the multiplex PCR, 52 forward TRBV primers and 13 reverse TRBJ primers were used, and amplification bias was corrected with both assay-based and computational methods. Restricted unique TRB V-J pairs and skewed V and J gene usage were observed in patient repertoires, most markedly in regulatory T cells. T-cell receptor beta repertoires of sorted regulatory, conventional CD4+ and CD8+ T cells were compared between CD3G-deficient patients and healthy controls. Peripheral blood mononuclear cells were isolated by Ficoll density separation. CD3+ CD8+ CD4- T cells were isolated on a FACSAria cell sorter. Within the immunoSEQ assay, multiplex PCR amplified rearranged TRB loci from genomic DNA. TRB amplicons were sequenced using an Illumina HiSeq platform. Custom algorithms error-filtered the raw sequences and aligned the raw sequences to reference gene sequences, after which the immunoSEQ online tools were used for analysis. Productive and nonproductive TRB rearrangement frequencies were evaluated among both unique and total sequences. Groups were compared by t tests, Mann-Whitney tests or two-way ANOVA performed in Prism software.

Material for sequencing was CD8+ T cells sorted from blood. This clonotype originated in a human donor in good health. The sequence is built from TRBV27 and TRBJ2-3; 5 matching bases give a weak D call of TRBD1. The CDR3 reads as follows: CASSLSRQLRTDTQYF. The nucleotide sequence reads TGTGCCAGCAGTTTATCCCGACAGCTCCGCACAGATACGCAGTATTTT.